Below are 30 T cell receptor beta chains sequenced from a single sample in a study of cytomegalovirus exposure and HLA in healthy donors. PCR involved 60 Vbeta and 13 Jbeta primers. Assay: immunoSEQ multiplex PCR; the TCRdb copy retains only in-frame clones and omits some. Among approximately 160,000 clones listed, 65% to 80% were seen once. Sequences were obtained from PBMCs. The receptors originated from a young woman in good health and CMV-seronegative.

The V and J genes are TRBV5-6 and TRBJ2-7; 7 bases fit TRBD1. Trimming at V came to 0 bases and at J to 3 bases, leaving 6 bases not matched to a gene. This CDR3 is 15 amino acids long. The V gene's germline CDR1 is SGHDT and CDR2 YYEEEE. CDR3 in amino acids: CASSLVGTEVYEQYF. The CDR3 DNA reads as TGTGCCAGCAGCTTGGTGGGGACAGAGGTCTACGAGCAGTACTTC.

This sequence joins TRBV6-1 and TRBJ1-5, with 7 bases that match TRBD1. V lost 2 bases to trimming and J lost 13 bases; unmatched junction nucleotides: 8. CDR3 length: 13 residues. CDR1 is MNHNS, CDR2 SASEGT, per germline. The CDR3 loop reads CASSETGTVPQHF. CDR3 sequence (DNA): TGTGCCAGCAGTGAAACTGGGACAGTTCCTCAGCATTTT.

The chain carries TRBV27 and TRBJ2-7; TRBD2 agrees at 8 bases. Germline V gives CDR1 MNHEY, CDR2 SMNVEV (reference sequence). V dropped 5 bases and J dropped 3; count of bases not matched to a gene: 3. The CDR3 sequence is 13 residues long. CDR3: CASSPSGGYEQYF. The CDR3 DNA is TGTGCCAGCAGTCCCAGCGGGGGCTACGAGCAGTACTTC.

The chain combines TRBV19 with TRBJ2-1; 8 bases agree with TRBD1. Germline lookup yields CDR1 LNHDA and CDR2 SQIVND (reference sequence). The CDR3 contains 16 residues. The V and J ends lost 4 bases and 0 bases, in that order; junction bases with no gene match: 5. The DNA of the CDR3 is TGTGCCAGTAGTAGTGGGACAGGACCCTCCTACAATGAGCAGTTCTTC. Protein sequence: CASSSGTGPSYNEQFF.

The gene calls are TRBV19 and TRBJ2-1, with D possibly TRBD2 on 7 matching bases. Germline V gives CDR1 LNHDA, CDR2 SQIVND (reference sequence). The ends were cut back, 4 bases at V and 5 bases at J, with 27 bases in the middle. The CDR3 extends over 19 amino acids. The CDR3, as DNA: TGTGCCAGTAGTACCTCCCCCCAGTGGGGGGGCTATAGGAACAATGAGCAGTTCTTC. It encodes CASSTSPQWGGYRNNEQFF.

The chain joins TRBV9 to TRBJ1-2; D possibly corresponds to TRBD1 (5 bases). The V gene's germline CDR1 is SGDLS and CDR2 YYNGEE. Trimming removed 0 bases at V and 4 bases at J, with 10 bases between. This CDR3 has 14 residues. The CDR3 DNA follows: TGTGCCAGCAGCGTAGGGAGCGGGACCTATGGCTACACCTTC. Amino acid sequence: CASSVGSGTYGYTF.

In DNA, the CDR3 is TGTGCCAGCAGCGTAGCGGGGAGTATCCATCTCAATGAGCAGTTCTTC. It is translated as CASSVAGSIHLNEQFF. The rearrangement joins TRBV9 to TRBJ2-1; perhaps TRBD2 as D (5 bases). CDR3 length equals 16 residues. The germline V and J ends were trimmed by 0 bases and 6 bases, with 16 bases remaining between them. Germline V CDR1 and CDR2: SGDLS, YYNGEE.

The rearrangement links TRBV20-1 to TRBJ1-2; a weak D match, TRBD1 (5 bases). V gave up 2 bases and J gave up 5 bases, with 6 bases separating them. The CDR3 extends over 11 amino acids. Germline V lookup: CDR1 DFQATT, CDR2 SNEGSKA (reference sequence). The CDR3 region is CSARQGYGYTF. The CDR3 DNA is TGCAGTGCTAGACAGGGATATGGCTACACCTTC.

V is TRBV9 and J is TRBJ1-5; TRBD1 matches at 7 bases. With 4 bases clipped from V and 4 bases from J, the junction kept 8 bases outside the gene matches. Germline values: CDR1 SGDLS, CDR2 YYNGEE. CDR3 length equals 15 residues. CDR3 loop: CASSIWDSPNQPQHF. CDR3 nucleotides: TGTGCCAGCAGCATTTGGGACAGCCCTAATCAGCCCCAGCATTTT.

The DNA for the CDR3 is TGTGCCAGCAGCCAAAGCGGGCCCTCCTACGAGCAGTACTTC. Translation: CASSQSGPSYEQYF. The chain carries TRBV14 and TRBJ2-7, with D perhaps matching TRBD2 (6 bases). Between the trimmed V and J ends, which lost 2 bases and 0 bases, there was a span of 8 bases. The germline CDR1 and CDR2 sequences are SGHDN and FVKESK. The CDR3 has 14 amino acids.

The chain links TRBV4-3 to TRBJ2-5, with D possibly matching TRBD2 (5 bases). V dropped 0 bases and J dropped 5 bases, with 10 bases sitting between them. CDR1 LGHNA and CDR2 YSLEER come from the germline V gene. The length of the CDR3 is 14 residues. In DNA, the CDR3 is TGCGCCAGCAGCCAAGACACTAGTCGGGAGACCCAGTACTTC. Translated: CASSQDTSRETQYF.

This clone was seen a single time. The J gene is TRBJ1-3, the V gene TRBV30; the D is unclear. This CDR3 spans 13 amino acids. The V gene's germline CDR1 is GTSNPN and CDR2 SVGIG (reference sequence). Trimming took 3 bases from V and 4 from J, leaving 10 bases between them. CDR3 region: CAWRPGGGNTIYF. CDR3 sequence (DNA): TGTGCCTGGAGGCCGGGAGGAGGAAACACCATATATTTT.

The chain combines TRBV7-8 with TRBJ1-2, with 7 bases matching TRBD1. The CDR3 extends over 16 amino acids. Trimming took 0 bases from V and 0 from J; bases not matched to a gene: 4. The germline gives CDR1 SGHVS, CDR2 FQNEAQ. The CDR3 DNA sequence: TGTGCCAGCAGCTTAGCTCGGGACAGATCTAACTATGGCTACACCTTC. Its translation is CASSLARDRSNYGYTF. The full variable domain, with the rest looked up from reference TRBV7-8 and TRBJ1-2, is GAGVSQSPRYKVAKRGQDVALRCDPISGHVSLFWYQQALGQGPEFLTYFQNEAQLDKSGLPSDRFFAERPEGSVSTLKIQRTQQEDSAVYLCASSLARDRSNYGYTFGSGTRLTVV.

The chain carries TRBV13 and TRBJ2-3; 9 nucleotides align to TRBD1. The CDR3 is 15 residues long. From germline, CDR1 is PRHDT and CDR2 FYEKMQ (reference sequence). V lost 5 bases and J lost 6; bases outside the gene matches: 9. CDR3 in amino acids: CASSAQGAVSDTQYF. DNA for the CDR3: TGTGCCAGCAGCGCACAGGGGGCGGTATCGGATACGCAGTATTTT.

The rearrangement joins TRBV9 to TRBJ1-5; D ambiguous. The CDR3 is 14 amino acids. Germline-derived CDR1 and CDR2 are SGDLS and YYNGEE. Trimming took off 6 bases at V and 7 bases at J, with 17 bases between the two ends. The CDR3 loop is CASTLARLGQPQHF. DNA for the CDR3: TGTGCCAGCACCCTAGCTAGACTTGGCCAGCCCCAGCATTTT. Complete variable domain (other parts from reference TRBV9 and TRBJ1-5): DSGVTQTPKHLITATGQRVTLRCSPRSGDLSVYWYQQSLDQGLQFLIQYYNGEERAKGNILERFSAQQFPDLHSELNLSSLELGDSALYFCASTLARLGQPQHFGDGTRLSIL.

This chain uses TRBV11-3 with TRBJ2-1, with 9 bases aligning to TRBD1. V shed 5 bases and J 7 bases; nucleotides not matched to a gene: 12. This CDR3 has 16 amino acids. CDR1 is SGHNT, CDR2 YENEEA, per germline. CDR3 nucleotide sequence: TGTGCCAGCAGCCCCGGAGATGAACAGGGGGCAAATGAGCAGTTCTTC. Its protein is CASSPGDEQGANEQFF.

The chain joins TRBV6-1 to TRBJ2-1, with 16 nucleotides matching TRBD2. The trim removed 3 bases at V and 7 bases at J, leaving 9 bases unmatched. Germline assignment: CDR1 MNHNS and CDR2 SASEGT. This CDR3 comprises 18 residues. CDR3 coding DNA: TGTGCCAGCAGTGAGGGGACTAGCGGGAGGGCCGGGAGAAATGAGCAGTTCTTC. Its protein product is CASSEGTSGRAGRNEQFF.

This clone showed up just once. The gene calls are TRBV4-1 and TRBJ1-4, with 7 bases identical to TRBD1. The CDR3 extends over 15 amino acids. Germline V CDR1 and CDR2: MGHRA, YSYEKL. The V segment lost 1 base and the J segment 4 bases; nucleotides outside the gene matches: 3. CDR3 nucleotide sequence: TGCGCCAGCAGCCAAGGGACAGGTTATAATGAAAAACTGTTTTTT. Encoded protein: CASSQGTGYNEKLFF.

J is TRBJ2-7 and V is TRBV27, with 10 bases aligning to TRBD2. The germline gives CDR1 MNHEY, CDR2 SMNVEV (reference sequence). The CDR3 has 16 residues. V gave up 3 bases and J gave up 4 bases; unmatched junction bases: 9. The CDR3 DNA reads TGTGCCAGCAGTTTTCTGAGCGGGAGGGCCTTTTACGAGCAGTACTTC. This translates into CASSFLSGRAFYEQYF.

In DNA, the CDR3 is TGCGCCAGCAGCTACGGACTAGCGGGCACCGGGGAGCTGTTTTTT. This translates into CASSYGLAGTGELFF. The chain combines TRBV5-1 with TRBJ2-2; 11 bases agree with TRBD2. There are 15 residues in the CDR3. The junction had 2 bases not matched to a gene; V was cut back by 3 bases and J by 4 bases. Germline CDR1 SGHRS, CDR2 YFSETQ. Full variable domain (rest looked up from reference TRBV5-1 and TRBJ2-2): KAGVTQTPRYLIKTRGQQVTLSCSPISGHRSVSWYQQTPGQGLQFLFEYFSETQRNKGNFPGRFSGRQFSNSRSEMNVSTLELGDSALYLCASSYGLAGTGELFFGEGSRLTVL.

The chain employs TRBV5-4 and TRBJ1-2; 10 bases match TRBD1. Trimming cost V 4 bases and J 0 bases; bases outside gene matches: 6. The germline V gene encodes CDR1 SGHNT and CDR2 YYREEE (reference sequence). The CDR3 sequence is 16 residues long. The CDR3 spells CASSDGQGVANYGYTF. The CDR3 DNA follows: TGTGCCAGCAGCGATGGACAGGGGGTAGCTAACTATGGCTACACCTTC.

The chain carries TRBV5-1 and TRBJ2-5, with 15 bases aligning to TRBD2. The junction had 5 bases not matched to a gene; V was cut back by 4 bases and J by 7 bases. CDR3 size: 15 residues. Germline-derived CDR1 and CDR2 are SGHRS and YFSETQ. For the CDR3, the DNA is TGCGCCAGCAGCACCGGGACTAGCGGGGGGCCGACCCAGTACTTC. Its protein product is CASSTGTSGGPTQYF.

The chain has TRBV6-5 and TRBJ2-3, with D perhaps TRBD1 (6 bases). CDR1 is MNHEY, CDR2 SVGAGI, per germline. The CDR3 consists of 15 residues. V lost 2 bases to trimming and J lost 2 bases, with 11 bases between them. CDR3: CASSYQYRVTDTQYF. The CDR3 DNA reads TGTGCCAGCAGTTACCAATACAGGGTCACAGATACGCAGTATTTT.

V gene TRBV7-2 combines with J gene TRBJ2-7; D is perhaps TRBD2 (6 bases). The V end lost 5 bases, the J end lost 7 bases, and 18 bases lay between the germline ends. The CDR3 consists of 14 residues. The germline CDR1 and CDR2 sequences are SGHTA and FQGNSA. Here the CDR3 DNA reads TGTGCCAGCAGCCCCTTGCGGGAATCGGAAGAGCAGTACTTC. It is translated as CASSPLRESEEQYF.

The V call is TRBV25-1, the J call TRBJ2-5; TRBD1 matches 8 bases. J was trimmed by 4 bases and V by 2 bases; bases with no gene match: 6. Germline lookup yields CDR1 MGHDK and CDR2 SYGVNS. The CDR3 runs 15 residues. CDR3 coding DNA: TGTGCCAGCAGTGAACAGGGGGCGCGGGGAGAGACCCAGTACTTC. This codes for CASSEQGARGETQYF. The full variable domain, with the rest looked up from reference TRBV25-1 and TRBJ2-5, is EADIYQTPRYLVIGTGKKITLECSQTMGHDKMYWYQQDPGMELHLIHYSYGVNSTEKGDLSSESTVSRIRTEHFPLTLESARPSHTSQYLCASSEQGARGETQYFGPGTRLLVL.

This CDR3 is CASSEARGLGTELNEQFF. Written as DNA, the CDR3 is TGTGCCAGCAGTGAAGCACGGGGGTTAGGGACAGAACTGAATGAGCAGTTCTTC. The chain joins TRBV6-1 to TRBJ2-1; possibly TRBD1 for D (7 bases). V dropped 0 bases and J dropped 7 bases, with 22 bases sitting between them. Germline CDR1 reads MNHNS; CDR2 reads SASEGT. This CDR3 has 18 residues.

The rearrangement links TRBV7-9 to TRBJ1-1; D gene uncertain. V gave up 1 base and J gave up 0 bases, with 6 bases separating them. The CDR3 extends over 14 amino acids. Germline lookup yields CDR1 SEHNR and CDR2 FQNEAQ (reference sequence). In nucleotides, the CDR3 is TGTGCCAGCAGCTTAGGGGCTGTGAACACTGAAGCTTTCTTT. It is translated as CASSLGAVNTEAFF.

The V and J genes are TRBV5-1 and TRBJ2-7; 10 bases are a match to TRBD2. CDR1 and CDR2 (germline): SGHRS, YFSETQ. There are 16 residues in the CDR3. V was pared by 0 bases and J by 6 bases, with 9 bases of the junction left unmatched. The CDR3 loop reads CASSLEGSSGSIEQYF. CDR3 DNA sequence: TGCGCCAGCAGCTTGGAGGGCTCTAGCGGGAGTATCGAGCAGTACTTC.

The gene calls are TRBV5-1 and TRBJ2-3; 10 bases agree with TRBD2. The CDR3 length is 15 residues. Germline V CDR1 and CDR2: SGHRS, YFSETQ. V was pared by 2 bases and J by 2 bases, with 2 bases of the junction left unmatched. The CDR3 bases are TGCGCCAGCAGCTTTACTAGCGGGGCCACAGATACGCAGTATTTT. Translating gives CASSFTSGATDTQYF.

The chain employs TRBV9 and TRBJ2-5; D might be TRBD2 (6 bases). Germline V lookup: CDR1 SGDLS, CDR2 YYNGEE. CDR3 length: 17 residues. Trimming took 1 base from V and 9 from J, leaving 25 bases between them. The CDR3 protein is CASSVSVSQPGLTPQYF. The CDR3 nucleotides are TGTGCCAGCAGCGTATCCGTATCCCAACCGGGACTCACACCCCAGTACTTC.